A selection of T cell receptor beta chains follows, all from one sample in a study of identical twins. One entry per CDR3 protein results from TCRdb running MiXCR on the 5' RACE reads. The repertoire holds about 720,000 distinct CDR3 sequences, with 8.6% as singletons. A further study also used this sample, focusing on yellow fever vaccine responses in identical twins.

Sequenced: PBMCs. These receptors were taken from a woman aged 18-29 years in good health. Each CDR3 is given with its conserved first and last residue. Each record gives: V gene, clone size, J gene, D gene, CDR3 DNA, CDR3 protein. A D gene is named only where the DNA matches it firmly. Clone sizes are given selectively: once, few, many, or a class where the clone is expanded.

TRBV12-3/TRBV12-4,.,TRBJ2-2,.,TGTGCCAGCAGTTTTTGGGCGGGGCCCGGGGAGCTGTTTTTT,CASSFWAGPGELFF
TRBV18,few,TRBJ1-2,.,TGTGCCAGCTCTTCCCTCTTAGAGAACTATGGCTACACCTTC,CASSSLLENYGYTF
TRBV5-1,few,TRBJ1-4,.,TGCGCCAGCAGCTTGTATTCAGGGATCGATGAAAAACTGTTTTTT,CASSLYSGIDEKLFF
TRBV14,.,TRBJ2-1,TRBD1,TGTGCCAGCAGCCAAGCTGGTATTGGCCGGGACAGTTACAATGAGCAGTTCTTC,CASSQAGIGRDSYNEQFF
TRBV28,few,TRBJ2-1,.,TGTGCCAGCGCCGGGGCAATTGTTGGGAATGAGCAGTTCTTC,CASAGAIVGNEQFF
TRBV7-2,few,TRBJ2-5,.,TGTGCCAGCAGCCCGGGACCAACCTTAGGGACCCAGTACTTC,CASSPGPTLGTQYF
TRBV7-3,few,TRBJ1-1,.,TGTGCCAGCAGCCTAATGGCAGGGACTGAAGCTTTCTTT,CASSLMAGTEAFF
TRBV7-9,few,TRBJ2-7,.,TGTGCCAGCAGCCCGACCTCTACCTACGAGCAGTACTTC,CASSPTSTYEQYF
TRBV6-2/TRBV6-3,.,TRBJ2-1,.,TGTGCCAGCAGTAAATCGGACTGGAATGAGCAGTTCTTC,CASSKSDWNEQFF
TRBV20-1,few,TRBJ2-7,TRBD2,TGCAGTGCGAAGGGAGGGAGCTCCTACGAGCAGTACTTC,CSAKGGSSYEQYF
TRBV13,.,TRBJ1-5,TRBD1,TGTGCCAGCAGTCAGGGACAGGGGGCGCAGCCCCAGCATTTT,CASSQGQGAQPQHF
TRBV5-6,.,TRBJ2-5,TRBD2,TGTGCCAGCAGCTCGGTAGCGGGGGAAGAGACCCAGTACTTC,CASSSVAGEETQYF
TRBV29-1,many,TRBJ1-2,TRBD1,TGCAGCGTTCCGGGACAGGGCTACTATGGCTACACCTTC,CSVPGQGYYGYTF
TRBV4-2,.,TRBJ2-3,TRBD1,TGTGCCATCAGCCCTGGGACAGTAACCTTCACAGATACGCAGTATTTT,CAISPGTVTFTDTQYF
TRBV7-7,few,TRBJ2-5,TRBD1,TGTGCTAGCAGCTTCGGGAAGGCGTTCACAACCGACAGGGTGCTTCAAGAGACCCAGTACTTC,CASSFGKAFTTDRVLQETQYF
TRBV5-1,many,TRBJ1-1,TRBD1,TGCGCCAGCAGCTTGGAGGGGGCGAACACTGAAGCTTTCTTT,CASSLEGANTEAFF
TRBV5-1,many,TRBJ2-1,TRBD2,TGCGCCAGCAGCTCGGGACTAGCGGTCAATGAGCAGTTCTTC,CASSSGLAVNEQFF
TRBV28,.,TRBJ2-4,TRBD1,TGTGCCAGCAGTTTTGGACAGGGGGCCAAAAACATTCAGTACTTC,CASSFGQGAKNIQYF
TRBV5-5,few,TRBJ2-7,TRBD2,TGTGCCAGCAGCTTCGGGACTAGCGGGGGGAGCTCCTACGAGCAGTACTTC,CASSFGTSGGSSYEQYF
TRBV7-2,few,TRBJ2-2,.,TGTGCCAGCGATGGAACCGGGGAGCTGTTTTTT,CASDGTGELFF
TRBV7-2,.,TRBJ2-2,.,TGTGCCAGCAGCTTAGCACTAGGATCGGCCGGGGAGCTGTTTTTT,CASSLALGSAGELFF
TRBV7-3,.,TRBJ2-3,TRBD1,TGTGCCAGCAGCCCCAGGGGGCGCACAGATACGCAGTGTTTT,CASSPRGRTDTQCF
TRBV12-3/TRBV12-4,.,TRBJ2-1,TRBD2,TGTGCCAGCGGGTTACCGGGACTAGCAAGTAGGGGTGAGCAGTTCTTC,CASGLPGLASRGEQFF
TRBV5-1,.,TRBJ1-3,.,TGCGCCAGCAGCTTGGGGACCAGTGGAAACACCATATATTTT,CASSLGTSGNTIYF
TRBV6-1,once,TRBJ2-3,.,TGTGCCAGCAGCAAGCTAGCTGCAATCACAGATACGCAGTATTTT,CASSKLAAITDTQYF
TRBV2,.,TRBJ2-5,.,TGTGCCAGCAGTGGACGGATCCAAGAGACCCAGTACTTC,CASSGRIQETQYF
TRBV20-1,few,TRBJ2-7,TRBD1,TGCAGTGGTGGACAGGGCGGCCACGAGCAGTACTTC,CSGGQGGHEQYF
TRBV7-9,few,TRBJ2-2,.,TGTGCCAGCAGCTCAACCAGCGAACGGAACACCGGGGAGCTGTTTTTT,CASSSTSERNTGELFF
TRBV7-9,.,TRBJ2-7,.,TGTGCCAGCACGACCCCCCCCCTAACAGGGACCGAGCAGTACTTC,CASTTPPLTGTEQYF
TRBV29-1,.,TRBJ2-1,TRBD2,TGCAGCGTTGAAAAAACCGGACTAGCGGTGGCTAATGGGCAGTTCTTC,CSVEKTGLAVANGQFF
TRBV29-1,.,TRBJ2-2,.,TGCAGAGCCCAAGGGATTACCGGGGAGCTGTTTTTT,CRAQGITGELFF
TRBV12-3/TRBV12-4,few,TRBJ2-1,.,TGTGCCAGCAGTTTAGAGGGACCTCCCCTGCATGAGCAGTTCTTC,CASSLEGPPLHEQFF
TRBV5-1,many,TRBJ2-1,.,TGCGCCAGCAGCGCGGGACAGCTCTACAATGAGCAGTTCTTC,CASSAGQLYNEQFF
TRBV15,few,TRBJ2-7,.,TGTGCCACCAGCAGGGGCAACTCCTACGAGCAGTACTTC,CATSRGNSYEQYF
TRBV2,.,TRBJ2-7,.,TGTGCCAGCACCGAACAGGGCGGGGAGCAGTACTTC,CASTEQGGEQYF
TRBV2,many,TRBJ1-1,.,TGTGCCAGCAGTCTGAGGGGGGACGGGACTGAAGCTTTCTTT,CASSLRGDGTEAFF
TRBV6-5,.,TRBJ2-3,TRBD1,TGTGCCAGCAGTTACTCCCCCGGGACAGCGTCCGTGGATACGCAGTATTTT,CASSYSPGTASVDTQYF
TRBV29-1,many,TRBJ2-1,.,TGCAGCGTTGAGGGTCTAGGGTACAATGAGCAGTTCTTC,CSVEGLGYNEQFF
TRBV5-1,.,TRBJ2-5,TRBD2,TGCGCCAGCGGGGAGGGTCTCTGGGAGACCCAGTACTTC,CASGEGLWETQYF
TRBV7-2,.,TRBJ2-1,.,TGTGCCAGCAGCTTAGTCGGGCTATCCTACAATGAGCAGTTCTTC,CASSLVGLSYNEQFF
TRBV28,.,TRBJ2-2,.,TGTGCCAGCAGATTCGGGCCCTCGAACACCGGGGAGCTGTTTTTT,CASRFGPSNTGELFF
TRBV4-1,.,TRBJ2-7,TRBD1,TGCGCCAGCAGCCAAGCGGGACAGGGGCAAGCCGAGCAGTACTTC,CASSQAGQGQAEQYF
TRBV12-3/TRBV12-4,.,TRBJ2-7,TRBD2,TGTGCCAGCTCGTTAGCGGGGGGGAACAACTACGAGCAGTACTTC,CASSLAGGNNYEQYF
TRBV29-1,many,TRBJ2-4,.,TGCAGCGTTAGGATGGGGTGGGACATTCAGTACTTC,CSVRMGWDIQYF
TRBV29-1,many,TRBJ2-1,.,TGCAGCGTTGAGCCGGACGGATTCAACAATGAGCAGTTCTTC,CSVEPDGFNNEQFF
TRBV28,.,TRBJ1-3,TRBD1,TGTGCCAGCAGAGACAGGGTTGGAAACACCATATATTTT,CASRDRVGNTIYF
TRBV28,.,TRBJ2-3,.,TGTGCCAGCAGTTTGATCGCGGGACCCACTCATAGCACAGATACGCAGTATTTT,CASSLIAGPTHSTDTQYF
TRBV7-2,.,TRBJ2-3,.,TGTGCCAGCAGTTTTAGGGACCGGACAGATACGCAGTATTTT,CASSFRDRTDTQYF
TRBV28,many,TRBJ2-7,.,TGTGCCAGCAGTTTTCATCGCCGGACAAGAACTCTCGAGCAGTACTTC,CASSFHRRTRTLEQYF
TRBV7-2,many,TRBJ2-7,TRBD2,TGTGCCAGCAGCTCCACTAGCGGGGGGGCGGTCTACGAGCAGTACTTC,CASSSTSGGAVYEQYF
TRBV18,few,TRBJ2-1,.,TGTGCCAGCTCACCACCCTGGGGCGGGAACGCCTACAATGAGCAGTTCTTC,CASSPPWGGNAYNEQFF
TRBV20-1,.,TRBJ2-3,TRBD1,TGCAGTGCTCCTGCCGGGACAGTAAGCACAGATACGCAGTATTTT,CSAPAGTVSTDTQYF
TRBV25-1,many,TRBJ2-7,.,TGTGCCAGCACCCCTAGGACAGCCTACTACGAGCAGTACTTC,CASTPRTAYYEQYF
TRBV4-1,.,TRBJ2-2,.,TGCGCCAGCAGCCACAAGAAAGGGCAGGACACCGGGGAGCTGTTTTTT,CASSHKKGQDTGELFF
TRBV2,.,TRBJ2-5,TRBD1,TGTGCCAGCACGGACAGGGAGCAGTCAGGGGAAGAGACCCAGTACTTC,CASTDREQSGEETQYF